The present TCR beta chain was sequenced within a study of blood T cell repertoires in COVID-19. Across the whole study: Donors in the United States, Italy and Spain gave samples during acute or convalescent COVID-19. Nucleic acid was either cDNA or gDNA, and it came from T cells, B-cell-depleted T cells, or PBMCs.

Authors' methods: Cell counts per sample came from amplifying reference gene primers. Some clones are missing from TCRdb's copy, which holds only in-frame ones; the method was immunoSEQ multiplex PCR. D and trimming come from the DNA, and the V and J calls and clone size come from that table. The sample carries 98,000 or so clones, around 82% recorded once. CDR3 size: 12 residues. CDR1 SQVTM and CDR2 ANQGSEA come from the germline V gene. Trimming at V came to 4 bases and at J to 5 bases, leaving 3 bases not matched to a gene. A single count supports this clone. Sequencing input: peripheral blood. The chain is built from TRBV29-1 and TRBJ2-5; TRBD2 aligns across 8 bases. The clonotype was recovered from a man aged 55-75 years with acute or convalescent COVID-19. The CDR3 DNA reads TGCAGCGTTGTAGCGGGGTACGAGACCCAGTACTTC. Its translation: CSVVAGYETQYF.